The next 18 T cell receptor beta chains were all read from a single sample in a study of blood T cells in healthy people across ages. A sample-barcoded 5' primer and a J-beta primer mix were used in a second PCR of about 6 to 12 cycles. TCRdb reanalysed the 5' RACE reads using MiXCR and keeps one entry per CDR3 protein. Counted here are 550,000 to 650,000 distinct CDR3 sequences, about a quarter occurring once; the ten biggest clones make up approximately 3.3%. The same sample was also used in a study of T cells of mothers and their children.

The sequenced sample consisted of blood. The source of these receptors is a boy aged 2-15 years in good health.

CDR3 DNA: TGTGCCAGCAGCCGAAGCGCCCCATACGAGCAGTACTTC. This sequence encodes CASSRSAPYEQYF. V usage is TRBV3-1 and J usage is TRBJ2-7; D gene uncertain. V lost 4 bases and J 4 bases, leaving 11 bases between the germline ends. Germline CDR1 reads LGHDT; CDR2 reads YNNKEL (reference sequence). The CDR3 spans 13 residues.

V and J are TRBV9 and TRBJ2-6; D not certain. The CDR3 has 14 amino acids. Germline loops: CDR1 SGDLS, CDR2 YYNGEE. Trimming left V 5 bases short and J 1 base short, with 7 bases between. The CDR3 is CASSDLSGANVLTF. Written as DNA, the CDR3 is TGTGCCAGCAGTGATTTATCTGGGGCCAACGTCCTGACTTTC.

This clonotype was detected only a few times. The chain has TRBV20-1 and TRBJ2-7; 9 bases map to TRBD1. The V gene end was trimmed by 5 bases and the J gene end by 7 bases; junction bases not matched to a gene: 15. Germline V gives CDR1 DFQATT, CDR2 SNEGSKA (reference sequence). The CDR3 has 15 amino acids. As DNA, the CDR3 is TGCAGTGCTGGACCTCCCGGGACAGGGAGGGGTGAGCAGTACTTC. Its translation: CSAGPPGTGRGEQYF.

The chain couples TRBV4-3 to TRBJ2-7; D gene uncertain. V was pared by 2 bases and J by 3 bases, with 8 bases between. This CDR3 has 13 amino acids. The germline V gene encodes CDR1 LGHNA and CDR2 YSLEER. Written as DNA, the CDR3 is TGCGCCAGCAGCCAAACCCCGGGCTACGAGCAGTACTTC. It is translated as CASSQTPGYEQYF.

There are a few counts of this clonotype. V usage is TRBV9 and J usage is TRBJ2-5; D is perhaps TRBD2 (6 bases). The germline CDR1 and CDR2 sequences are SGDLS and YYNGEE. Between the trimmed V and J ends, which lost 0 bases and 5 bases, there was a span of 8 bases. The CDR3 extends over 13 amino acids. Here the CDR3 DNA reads TGTGCCAGCAGCGTAGGGGGGGAGGAGACCCAGTACTTC. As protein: CASSVGGEETQYF.

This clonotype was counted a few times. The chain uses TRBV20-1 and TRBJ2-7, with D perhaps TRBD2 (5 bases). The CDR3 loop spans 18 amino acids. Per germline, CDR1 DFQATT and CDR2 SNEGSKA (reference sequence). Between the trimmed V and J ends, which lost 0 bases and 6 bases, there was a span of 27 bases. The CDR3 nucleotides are TGCAGTGCTAGAGATGGCGCCGGACTGCTTGCGGGCCGAGGCGAGCAGTACTTC. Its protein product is CSARDGAGLLAGRGEQYF.

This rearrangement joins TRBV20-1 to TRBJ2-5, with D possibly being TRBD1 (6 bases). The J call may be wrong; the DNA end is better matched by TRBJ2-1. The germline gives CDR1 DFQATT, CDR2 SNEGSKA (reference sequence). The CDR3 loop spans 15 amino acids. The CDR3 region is CSARDWQTGTHEQFF. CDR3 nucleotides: TGCAGTGCTAGAGATTGGCAAACAGGGACCCATGAGCAGTTCTTC.

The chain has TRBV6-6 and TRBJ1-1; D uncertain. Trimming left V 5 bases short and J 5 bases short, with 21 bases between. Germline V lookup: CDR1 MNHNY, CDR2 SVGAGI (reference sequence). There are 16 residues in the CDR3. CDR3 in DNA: TGTGCCAGCAGTCCCCCCGGGAGGCCGAGAGGGACTGAAGCTTTCTTT. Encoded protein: CASSPPGRPRGTEAFF.

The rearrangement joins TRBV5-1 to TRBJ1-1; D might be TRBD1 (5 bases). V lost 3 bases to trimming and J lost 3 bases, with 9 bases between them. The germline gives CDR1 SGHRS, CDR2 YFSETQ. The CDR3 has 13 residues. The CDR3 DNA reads TGCGCCAGCAGCTCCAGGGCCGACACTGAAGCTTTCTTT. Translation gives CASSSRADTEAFF.

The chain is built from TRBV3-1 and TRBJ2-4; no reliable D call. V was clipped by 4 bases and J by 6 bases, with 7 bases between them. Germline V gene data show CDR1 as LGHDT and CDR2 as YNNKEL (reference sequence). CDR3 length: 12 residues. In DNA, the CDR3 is TGTGCCAGCAGCCTCCCGGGAAACATTCAGTACTTC. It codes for CASSLPGNIQYF.

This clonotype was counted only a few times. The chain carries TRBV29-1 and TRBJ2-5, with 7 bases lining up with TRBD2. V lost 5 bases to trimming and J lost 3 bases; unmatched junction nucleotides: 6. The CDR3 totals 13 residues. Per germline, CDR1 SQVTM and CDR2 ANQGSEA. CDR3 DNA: TGCAGCGTTTGCCGGGGGGTGGAAGAGACCCAGTACTTC. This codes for CSVCRGVEETQYF.

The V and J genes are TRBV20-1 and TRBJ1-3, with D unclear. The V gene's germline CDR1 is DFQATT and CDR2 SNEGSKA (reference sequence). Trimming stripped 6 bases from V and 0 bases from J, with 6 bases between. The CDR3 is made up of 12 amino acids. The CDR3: CSAPHSGNTIYF. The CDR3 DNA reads TGCAGTGCCCCCCACTCTGGAAACACCATATATTTT.

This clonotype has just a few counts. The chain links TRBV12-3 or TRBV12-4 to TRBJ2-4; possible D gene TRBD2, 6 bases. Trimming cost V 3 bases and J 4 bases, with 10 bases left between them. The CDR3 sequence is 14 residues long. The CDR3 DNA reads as TGTGCCAGCAGTTTGCTCGGGAGAAAAAACATTCAGTACTTC. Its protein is CASSLLGRKNIQYF.

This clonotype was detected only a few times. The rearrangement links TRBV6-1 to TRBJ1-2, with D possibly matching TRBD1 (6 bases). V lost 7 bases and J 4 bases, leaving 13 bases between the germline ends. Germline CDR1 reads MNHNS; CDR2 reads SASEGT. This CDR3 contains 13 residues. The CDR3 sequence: CASTGDSGYGYTF. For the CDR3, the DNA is TGTGCCAGCACAGGGGATTCGGGCTATGGCTACACCTTC.

CDR3 nucleotide sequence: TGCGCCAGCAGGGGCCTCCCCAGGGGGGATGAAAAACTGTTTTTT. As protein: CASRGLPRGDEKLFF. This chain joins TRBV5-1 and TRBJ1-4, with 7 bases fitting TRBD1. J gave up 6 bases and V 5 bases, and 10 bases lay outside the gene matches. The CDR3 totals 15 residues. Germline values: CDR1 SGHRS, CDR2 YFSETQ.

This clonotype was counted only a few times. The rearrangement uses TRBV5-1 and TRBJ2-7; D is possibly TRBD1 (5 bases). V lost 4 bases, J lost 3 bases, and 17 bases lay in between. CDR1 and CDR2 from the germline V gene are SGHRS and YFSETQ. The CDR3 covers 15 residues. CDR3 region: CASSISQGTGYEQYF. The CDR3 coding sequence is TGCGCCAGCAGCATTTCCCAGGGTACGGGCTACGAGCAGTACTTC.

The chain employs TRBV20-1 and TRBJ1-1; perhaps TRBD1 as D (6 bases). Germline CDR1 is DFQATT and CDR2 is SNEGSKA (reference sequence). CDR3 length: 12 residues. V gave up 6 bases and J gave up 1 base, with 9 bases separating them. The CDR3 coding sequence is TGCAGTGCCTGGGGGCAGAACACTGAAGCTTTCTTT. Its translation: CSAWGQNTEAFF.

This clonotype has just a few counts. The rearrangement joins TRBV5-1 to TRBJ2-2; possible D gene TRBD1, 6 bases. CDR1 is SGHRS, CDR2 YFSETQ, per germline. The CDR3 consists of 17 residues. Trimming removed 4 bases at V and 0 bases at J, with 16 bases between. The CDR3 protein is CASSPTGTPTNTGELFF. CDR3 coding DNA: TGCGCCAGCAGCCCGACCGGGACACCTACGAACACCGGGGAGCTGTTTTTT.